These T cell receptor beta chains were read from a single sample in a study of blood T cell repertoires in COVID-19. Libraries were prepared by immunoSEQ multiplex PCR; TCRdb keeps only in-frame clonotypes and omits some of them. The sample holds about 410,000 clones, 89% seen once. The sequencing sample was made of peripheral blood. Receptors were obtained from a woman aged 40-49 years with COVID-19, enrolled during active disease. Each CDR3 is given with its conserved first and last residue. A D gene is named only where the DNA matches it firmly. Expanded clones get a size class; other rows say once, few or many, or leave the size out.

j_gene: TRBJ1-4; d_gene: -; v_gene: TRBV5-6; abundance: -; CDR3nt: TGTGCCAGCAGCGGGGGGATTGGGGTGAGGAATGAAAAACTGTTTTTT; CDR3aa: CASSGGIGVRNEKLFF
j_gene: TRBJ1-2; d_gene: -; v_gene: TRBV7-2; abundance: -; CDR3nt: TGTGCCAGCAGCTATGGGGCGGGGGACTATGGCTACACCTTC; CDR3aa: CASSYGAGDYGYTF
j_gene: TRBJ2-3; d_gene: TRBD2; v_gene: TRBV6-5; abundance: once; CDR3nt: TGTGCCAGCAGTTACTCGAGCGGGGGGCTTATAGATACGCAGTATTTT; CDR3aa: CASSYSSGGLIDTQYF
j_gene: TRBJ2-2; d_gene: -; v_gene: TRBV5-1; abundance: -; CDR3nt: TGCGCCAGCAGCTTGGGTAGTCTTAGCCCCACCGGGGAGCTGTTTTTT; CDR3aa: CASSLGSLSPTGELFF
j_gene: TRBJ1-2; d_gene: TRBD1; v_gene: TRBV6-2/TRBV6-3; abundance: -; CDR3nt: TGTGCCAGCAGTAGCGACAGGGGGCTGTCTGCTGGCTACACCTTC; CDR3aa: CASSSDRGLSAGYTF
j_gene: TRBJ2-1; d_gene: -; v_gene: TRBV18; abundance: -; CDR3nt: TGTGCCAGCTCACCGGGAAGGGAGACCTTGGGGGAGCAGTTCTTC; CDR3aa: CASSPGRETLGEQFF
j_gene: TRBJ1-6; d_gene: TRBD1; v_gene: TRBV18; abundance: -; CDR3nt: TGTGCCAGCTCAGACGACAGGGCCTATAATTCACCCCTCCACTTT; CDR3aa: CASSDDRAYNSPLHF
j_gene: TRBJ1-5; d_gene: TRBD1; v_gene: TRBV12-3/TRBV12-4; abundance: -; CDR3nt: TGTGCCAGCAAAGACAGGGGACTTCAGCCCCAGCATTTT; CDR3aa: CASKDRGLQPQHF
j_gene: TRBJ1-3; d_gene: TRBD1; v_gene: TRBV12-5; abundance: -; CDR3nt: TGTGCTAGTGGTTTGGTATCAGGGGGTGGAAACACCATATATTTT; CDR3aa: CASGLVSGGGNTIYF
j_gene: TRBJ2-2; d_gene: -; v_gene: TRBV28; abundance: -; CDR3nt: TGTGCCAGCAGTTTAAACCCGGTTTGGAGGGCAGAGACCGGGGAGCTGTTTTTT; CDR3aa: CASSLNPVWRAETGELFF
j_gene: TRBJ2-1; d_gene: -; v_gene: TRBV6-2/TRBV6-3; abundance: once; CDR3nt: -; CDR3aa: CASSTSGGRNEQFF
j_gene: TRBJ2-7; d_gene: -; v_gene: TRBV7-8; abundance: -; CDR3nt: TGTGCCAGCAGCCGGGAACTATCCTACGAGCAGTACTTC; CDR3aa: CASSRELSYEQYF
j_gene: TRBJ1-4; d_gene: -; v_gene: TRBV9; abundance: -; CDR3nt: TGTGCCAGCAACCAACAGGGACGGGGTGAAAAACTGTTTTTT; CDR3aa: CASNQQGRGEKLFF
j_gene: TRBJ2-2; d_gene: TRBD2; v_gene: TRBV7-7; abundance: -; CDR3nt: TGTGCTAGCAGCTTAATGGCGGGAGTTCCCGGGGAGCTGTTTTTT; CDR3aa: CASSLMAGVPGELFF
j_gene: TRBJ1-5; d_gene: -; v_gene: TRBV7-2; abundance: once; CDR3nt: TGTGCCAGCAGCCTACGTGGGGCCTTGCTAGGACATCAGCCCCAGCATTTT; CDR3aa: CASSLRGALLGHQPQHF
j_gene: TRBJ2-3; d_gene: TRBD2; v_gene: TRBV7-3; abundance: -; CDR3nt: TGTGCCAGCAGCTCTAGCGGGGGTCCAACAGATACGCAGTATTTT; CDR3aa: CASSSSGGPTDTQYF
j_gene: TRBJ1-1; d_gene: -; v_gene: TRBV20-1; abundance: -; CDR3nt: TGCAGTGCTCAACAGGGACCTGAAGCTTTCTTT; CDR3aa: CSAQQGPEAFF
j_gene: TRBJ2-1; d_gene: -; v_gene: TRBV6-5; abundance: once; CDR3nt: TGTGCCAGCAGTTACCAAGCGGTATTCGTTTACAATGAGCAGTTCTTC; CDR3aa: CASSYQAVFVYNEQFF
j_gene: TRBJ1-6; d_gene: -; v_gene: TRBV9; abundance: -; CDR3nt: TGTGCCAGCAGCGTAGTCGGGGGGGAGAGTTCACCCCTCCACTTT; CDR3aa: CASSVVGGESSPLHF
j_gene: TRBJ2-3; d_gene: TRBD2; v_gene: TRBV10-3; abundance: few; CDR3nt: TGTGCCATCAGGCGCCCCCGGGGGGGTGGCACAGATACGCAGTATTTT; CDR3aa: CAIRRPRGGGTDTQYF
j_gene: TRBJ1-4; d_gene: -; v_gene: TRBV6-5; abundance: -; CDR3nt: TGTGCCACCAATGTCCCTAACGGAGGAAAACTGTTTTTT; CDR3aa: CATNVPNGGKLFF
j_gene: TRBJ2-7; d_gene: TRBD2; v_gene: TRBV10-3; abundance: -; CDR3nt: TGTGCCATCAGTGTGGCGATGGGACTACCCTACGAGCAGTACTTC; CDR3aa: CAISVAMGLPYEQYF
j_gene: TRBJ1-5; d_gene: -; v_gene: TRBV28; abundance: -; CDR3nt: TGTGCCAGCATAAGAGGACAGTTCAATCAGCCCCAGCATTTT; CDR3aa: CASIRGQFNQPQHF
j_gene: TRBJ1-2; d_gene: TRBD1; v_gene: TRBV9; abundance: -; CDR3nt: TGTGCCAGCAGCCTCGGGGACAGGGTCGGTGGCTACACCTTC; CDR3aa: CASSLGDRVGGYTF
j_gene: TRBJ1-2; d_gene: -; v_gene: TRBV19; abundance: -; CDR3nt: TGTGCCAGTAGTATACCAGGGGCGTCCTATGGCTACACCTTC; CDR3aa: CASSIPGASYGYTF
j_gene: TRBJ1-1; d_gene: TRBD1; v_gene: TRBV28; abundance: -; CDR3nt: TGTGCCAGCAGTTTAGAGGGACAGGGTAACACTGAAGCTTTCTTT; CDR3aa: CASSLEGQGNTEAFF
j_gene: TRBJ1-3; d_gene: -; v_gene: TRBV21-1; abundance: -; CDR3nt: TGTGCCAGCAGCAATGAAGCCGGGTCTTTCTCTGGAAACACCATATATTTT; CDR3aa: CASSNEAGSFSGNTIYF
j_gene: TRBJ1-2; d_gene: -; v_gene: TRBV28; abundance: -; CDR3nt: TGTGCCAGCAGTTTTTCAGGGAACTATGGCTACACCTTC; CDR3aa: CASSFSGNYGYTF
j_gene: TRBJ1-4; d_gene: -; v_gene: TRBV6-1; abundance: -; CDR3nt: TGTGCCAGCAGTGAAGTGGGTGGGACATTAGAGGAAAAACTGTTTTTT; CDR3aa: CASSEVGGTLEEKLFF
j_gene: TRBJ1-5; d_gene: -; v_gene: TRBV19; abundance: -; CDR3nt: TGTGCCAGTAGTATCCCGTTGGGAGGGTATCAGCCCCAGCATTTT; CDR3aa: CASSIPLGGYQPQHF
j_gene: TRBJ2-7; d_gene: TRBD1; v_gene: TRBV18; abundance: -; CDR3nt: TGTGCCAGCTCACTAGACAGGGTCCGGGCCAGCGAGCAGTACTTC; CDR3aa: CASSLDRVRASEQYF
j_gene: TRBJ2-1; d_gene: TRBD1; v_gene: TRBV28; abundance: -; CDR3nt: TGTGCCAGCACGGGACAGGGGGCGGGAATCTACAATGAGCAGTTCTTC; CDR3aa: CASTGQGAGIYNEQFF
j_gene: TRBJ1-1; d_gene: -; v_gene: TRBV5-6; abundance: -; CDR3nt: TGTGCCAGCAGCCCCCAGGGCCGAGGCACTGAAGCTTTCTTT; CDR3aa: CASSPQGRGTEAFF
j_gene: TRBJ1-6; d_gene: TRBD1; v_gene: TRBV7-8; abundance: -; CDR3nt: TGTGCCAGCAGCTTGTCCGGGACAGGGTTGGGTAGGTCACCCCTCCACTTT; CDR3aa: CASSLSGTGLGRSPLHF
j_gene: TRBJ2-5; d_gene: TRBD2; v_gene: TRBV7-2; abundance: -; CDR3nt: TGTGCCAGCAGCACCCGGACTAGCGGGGGGCTAGAGACCCAGTACTTC; CDR3aa: CASSTRTSGGLETQYF
j_gene: TRBJ2-2; d_gene: TRBD2; v_gene: TRBV3-1/TRBV3-2; abundance: -; CDR3nt: TGTGCCAGCAGCCAAGAGGGAGGACTAGCGGGGCCCTGGGACACCGGGGAGCTGTTTTTT; CDR3aa: CASSQEGGLAGPWDTGELFF
j_gene: TRBJ1-6; d_gene: -; v_gene: TRBV19; abundance: once; CDR3nt: TGTGCCAGTAGTCCCGGGAGAAGGGGCGATTCACCCCTCCACTTT; CDR3aa: CASSPGRRGDSPLHF
j_gene: TRBJ2-2; d_gene: TRBD2; v_gene: TRBV2; abundance: -; CDR3nt: TGTGCCAGCAGTGCCGAAAGGACTAGAAACACCGGGGAGCTGTTTTTT; CDR3aa: CASSAERTRNTGELFF
j_gene: TRBJ2-1; d_gene: TRBD2; v_gene: TRBV19; abundance: -; CDR3nt: TGTGCCAGTAGTCCCTTTAGGAGCGGGAGTTCCTACAATGAGCAGTTCTTC; CDR3aa: CASSPFRSGSSYNEQFF
j_gene: TRBJ1-2; d_gene: TRBD1; v_gene: TRBV28; abundance: -; CDR3nt: TGTGCCAGGGCAGGGACAGATTATGGCTACACCTTC; CDR3aa: CARAGTDYGYTF
j_gene: TRBJ1-2; d_gene: -; v_gene: TRBV28; abundance: -; CDR3nt: TGTGCCAGCAGTCGACGGACACCCTACTATGGCTACACCTTC; CDR3aa: CASSRRTPYYGYTF
j_gene: TRBJ1-1; d_gene: -; v_gene: TRBV6-2/TRBV6-3; abundance: -; CDR3nt: TGTGCCAGCAGTTATCTAATAGGACAATTGAACACTGAAGCTTTCTTT; CDR3aa: CASSYLIGQLNTEAFF
j_gene: TRBJ1-5; d_gene: -; v_gene: TRBV28; abundance: -; CDR3nt: TGTGCCAGCAGCCGCTCGGCAGGGCCCAATCAGCCCCAGCATTTT; CDR3aa: CASSRSAGPNQPQHF
j_gene: TRBJ1-4; d_gene: TRBD1; v_gene: TRBV19; abundance: -; CDR3nt: TGTGCCAGTAAGCCGGGACAGGGGAATGAAAAACTGTTTTTT; CDR3aa: CASKPGQGNEKLFF